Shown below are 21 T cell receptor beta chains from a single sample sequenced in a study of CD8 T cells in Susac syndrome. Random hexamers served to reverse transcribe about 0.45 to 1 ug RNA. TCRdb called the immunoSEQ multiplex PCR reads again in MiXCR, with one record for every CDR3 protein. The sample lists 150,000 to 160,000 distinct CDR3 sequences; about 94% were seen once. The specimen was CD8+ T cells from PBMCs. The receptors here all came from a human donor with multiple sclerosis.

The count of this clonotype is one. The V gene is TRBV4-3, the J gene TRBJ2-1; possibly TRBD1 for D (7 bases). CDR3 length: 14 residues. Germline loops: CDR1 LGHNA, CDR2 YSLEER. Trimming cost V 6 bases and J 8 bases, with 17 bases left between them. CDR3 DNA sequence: TGCGCCAGCAGAGGAGGGGGCACTCGGGATGAGCAGTTCTTC. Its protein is CASRGGGTRDEQFF.

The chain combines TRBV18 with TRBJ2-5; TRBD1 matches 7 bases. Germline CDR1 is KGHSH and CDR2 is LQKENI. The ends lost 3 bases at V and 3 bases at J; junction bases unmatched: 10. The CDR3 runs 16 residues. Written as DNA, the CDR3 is TGTGCCAGCTCACCCCCGCGAGGGACAGAAGAAGAGACCCAGTACTTC. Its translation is CASSPPRGTEEETQYF.

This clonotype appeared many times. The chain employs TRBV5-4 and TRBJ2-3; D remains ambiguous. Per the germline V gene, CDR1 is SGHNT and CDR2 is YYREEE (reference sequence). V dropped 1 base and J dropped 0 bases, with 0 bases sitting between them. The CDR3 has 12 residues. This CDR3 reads CASSLSTDTQYF. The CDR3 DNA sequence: TGTGCCAGCAGCTTGAGCACAGATACGCAGTATTTT.

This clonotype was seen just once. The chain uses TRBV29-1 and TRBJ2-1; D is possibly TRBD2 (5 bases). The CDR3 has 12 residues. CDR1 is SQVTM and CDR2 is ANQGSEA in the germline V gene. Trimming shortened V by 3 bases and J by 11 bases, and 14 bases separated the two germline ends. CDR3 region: CSVDPTLDQQFF. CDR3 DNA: TGCAGCGTTGATCCTACACTAGATCAGCAGTTCTTC.

This CDR3 is CASTPVGGTEAFF. The CDR3 DNA reads as TGTGCCAGCACCCCCGTTGGGGGCACTGAAGCTTTCTTT. The chain has TRBV9 and TRBJ1-1, with D tentatively TRBD1 (5 bases). Germline V lookup: CDR1 SGDLS, CDR2 YYNGEE. Trimming removed 6 bases from V and 4 bases from J, with 13 bases in between. CDR3 length: 13 amino acids.

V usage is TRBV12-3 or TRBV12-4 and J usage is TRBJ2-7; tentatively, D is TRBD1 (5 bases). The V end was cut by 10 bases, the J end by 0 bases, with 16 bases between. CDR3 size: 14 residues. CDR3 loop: CATQKGLTSYEQYF. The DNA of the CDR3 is TGTGCCACCCAAAAGGGGTTGACCTCCTACGAGCAGTACTTC.

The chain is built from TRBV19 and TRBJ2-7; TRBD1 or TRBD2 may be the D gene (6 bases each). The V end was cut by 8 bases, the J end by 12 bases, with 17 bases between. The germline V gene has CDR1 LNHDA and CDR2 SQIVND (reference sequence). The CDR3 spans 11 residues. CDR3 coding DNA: TGTGCCAGTGCCCAGGGGACTTTGCGGTACTTC. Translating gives CASAQGTLRYF.

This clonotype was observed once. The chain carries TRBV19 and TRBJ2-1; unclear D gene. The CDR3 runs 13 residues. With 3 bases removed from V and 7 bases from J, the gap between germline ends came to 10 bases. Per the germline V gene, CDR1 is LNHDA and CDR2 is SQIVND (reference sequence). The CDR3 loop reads CASSMGPANEQFF. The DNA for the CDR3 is TGTGCCAGTAGTATGGGTCCTGCGAATGAGCAGTTCTTC. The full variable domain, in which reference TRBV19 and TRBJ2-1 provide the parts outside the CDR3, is DGGITQSPKYLFRKEGQNVTLSCEQNLNHDAMYWYRQDPGQGLRLIYYSQIVNDFQKGDIAEGYSVSREKKESFPLTVTSAQKNPTAFYLCASSMGPANEQFFGPGTRLTVL.

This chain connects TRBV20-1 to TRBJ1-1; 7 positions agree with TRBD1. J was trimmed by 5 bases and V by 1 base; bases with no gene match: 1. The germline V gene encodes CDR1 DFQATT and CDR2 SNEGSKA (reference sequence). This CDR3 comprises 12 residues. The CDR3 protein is CSARARGTEAFF. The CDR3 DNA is TGCAGTGCTAGAGCCAGGGGGACTGAAGCTTTCTTT.

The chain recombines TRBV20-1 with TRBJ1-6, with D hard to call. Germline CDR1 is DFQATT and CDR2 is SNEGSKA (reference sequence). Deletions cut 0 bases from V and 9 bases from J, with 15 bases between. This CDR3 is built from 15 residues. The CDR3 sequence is CSARDTMGSGSPLHF. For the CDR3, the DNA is TGCAGTGCTAGAGATACAATGGGTTCGGGTTCACCCCTCCACTTT.

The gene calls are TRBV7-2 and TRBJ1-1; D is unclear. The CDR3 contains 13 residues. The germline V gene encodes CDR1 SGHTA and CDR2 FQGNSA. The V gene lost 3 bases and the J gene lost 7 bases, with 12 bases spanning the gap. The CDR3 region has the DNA TGTGCCAGCAGCTTTACCAGAATTCGTGAAGCTTTCTTT. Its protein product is CASSFTRIREAFF.

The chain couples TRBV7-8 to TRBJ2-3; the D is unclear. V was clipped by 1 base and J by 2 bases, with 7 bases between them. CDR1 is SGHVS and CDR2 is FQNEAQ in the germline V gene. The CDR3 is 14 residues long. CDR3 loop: CASSLGLYTDTQYF. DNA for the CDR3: TGTGCCAGCAGCTTAGGGCTGTACACAGATACGCAGTATTTT.

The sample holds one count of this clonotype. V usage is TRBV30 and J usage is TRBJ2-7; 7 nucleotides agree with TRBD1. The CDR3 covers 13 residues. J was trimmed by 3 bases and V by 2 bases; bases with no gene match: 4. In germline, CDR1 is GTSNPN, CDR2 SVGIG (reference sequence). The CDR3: CAWSIGTDYEQYF. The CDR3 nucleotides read TGTGCCTGGAGTATCGGGACAGACTACGAGCAGTACTTC.

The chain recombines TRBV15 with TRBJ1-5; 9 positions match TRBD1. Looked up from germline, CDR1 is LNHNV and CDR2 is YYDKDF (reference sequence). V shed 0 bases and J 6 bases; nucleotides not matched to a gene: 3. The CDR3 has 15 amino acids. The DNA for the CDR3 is TGTGCCACCAGCAGAGATTCGACAGGGGGTCAGCCCCAGCATTTT. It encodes CATSRDSTGGQPQHF. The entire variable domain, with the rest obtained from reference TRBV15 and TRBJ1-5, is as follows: DAMVIQNPRYQVTQFGKPVTLSCSQTLNHNVMYWYQQKSSQAPKLLFHYYDKDFNNEADTPDNFQSRRPNTSFCFLDIRSPGLGDTAMYLCATSRDSTGGQPQHFGDGTRLSIL.

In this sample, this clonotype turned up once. In DNA, the CDR3 is TGTGCCAGCAGCCAAGATGGGGGGATCTACGAGCAGTACTTC. Translating gives CASSQDGGIYEQYF. The J gene is TRBJ2-7, the V gene TRBV14, with TRBD2 as a possible D gene (6 bases). V dropped 0 bases and J dropped 3 bases, with 9 bases sitting between them. The CDR3 has 14 residues. Germline values: CDR1 SGHDN, CDR2 FVKESK.

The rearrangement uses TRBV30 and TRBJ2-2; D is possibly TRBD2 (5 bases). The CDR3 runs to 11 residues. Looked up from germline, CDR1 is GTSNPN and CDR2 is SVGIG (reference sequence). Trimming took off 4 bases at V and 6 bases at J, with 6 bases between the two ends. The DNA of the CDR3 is TGTGCCTGGACGGGGTCCGGGGAGCTGTTTTTT. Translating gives CAWTGSGELFF.

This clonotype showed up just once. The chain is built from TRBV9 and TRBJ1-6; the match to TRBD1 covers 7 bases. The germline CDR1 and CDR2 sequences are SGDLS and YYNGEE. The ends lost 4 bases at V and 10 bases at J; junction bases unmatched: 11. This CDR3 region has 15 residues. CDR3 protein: CASSTHRGGGSPLHF. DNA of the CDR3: TGTGCCAGCAGCACTCACAGGGGCGGGGGATCACCCCTCCACTTT.

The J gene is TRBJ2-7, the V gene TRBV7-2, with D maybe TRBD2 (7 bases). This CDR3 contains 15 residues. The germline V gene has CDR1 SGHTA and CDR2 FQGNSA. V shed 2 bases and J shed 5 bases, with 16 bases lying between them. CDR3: CASSLTLGGLNEQYF. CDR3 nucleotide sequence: TGTGCCAGCAGCTTAACTTTGGGGGGGCTCAACGAGCAGTACTTC.

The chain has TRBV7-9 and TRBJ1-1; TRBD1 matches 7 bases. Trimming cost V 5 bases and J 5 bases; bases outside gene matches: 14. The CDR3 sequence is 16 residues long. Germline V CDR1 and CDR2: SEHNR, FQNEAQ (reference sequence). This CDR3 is CASSLTETGLGTEAFF. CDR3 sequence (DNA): TGTGCCAGCAGCCTAACTGAGACAGGGCTAGGAACTGAAGCTTTCTTT.

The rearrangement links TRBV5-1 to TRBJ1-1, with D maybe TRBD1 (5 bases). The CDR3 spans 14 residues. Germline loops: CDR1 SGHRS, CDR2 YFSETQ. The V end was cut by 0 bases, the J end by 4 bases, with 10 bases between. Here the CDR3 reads CASSLAGGITEAFF. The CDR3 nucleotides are TGCGCCAGCAGCTTGGCCGGGGGGATCACTGAAGCTTTCTTT. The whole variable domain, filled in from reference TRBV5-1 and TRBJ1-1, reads KAGVTQTPRYLIKTRGQQVTLSCSPISGHRSVSWYQQTPGQGLQFLFEYFSETQRNKGNFPGRFSGRQFSNSRSEMNVSTLELGDSALYLCASSLAGGITEAFFGQGTRLTVV.

CDR3 coding DNA: TGTGCCAGTCTCGCAGGGGACTACAATGAGCAGTTCTTC. Translated, it gives CASLAGDYNEQFF. The rearrangement links TRBV19 to TRBJ2-1; D possibly corresponds to TRBD1 (6 bases). V dropped 8 bases and J dropped 3 bases, with 11 bases sitting between them. The CDR3 is 13 amino acids. Germline V gene sequence: CDR1 LNHDA, CDR2 SQIVND (reference sequence).